Given below is one T cell receptor beta chain in context. This CDR3 is 19 amino acids long. Per the germline V gene, CDR1 is SGHRS and CDR2 is YFSETQ. After removal of 2 bases from V and 0 bases from J, the junction contained 9 bases not matched to a gene. The data originate from a study of blood T cell repertoires in COVID-19. About the research overall: The study drew acute and convalescent COVID-19 samples from the United States, Italy and Spain. The analysed material was cDNA or gDNA that came from T cells, B-cell-depleted T cells, or PBMCs.

Authors' data handling: Estimated nucleated cell counts came from reference gene primer amplification. Here immunoSEQ multiplex PCR was the method, and the copy in TCRdb shows in-frame clones only, minus some. D and trimming were read from the DNA, whereas the V and J calls and clone size are those reported in that table. Of about 68,000 clones in the sample, about 82% were seen once. The chain uses TRBV5-1 and TRBJ2-1; 12 bases match TRBD2. The sequenced sample was peripheral blood. The clonotype was recovered from a man between 50 and 59 years old with acute or convalescent COVID-19. In nucleotides, the CDR3 is TGCGCCAGCAGCTTAGGACTAGCGGGAACTCTTAGCTCCTACAATGAGCAGTTCTTC. The encoded protein is CASSLGLAGTLSSYNEQFF.